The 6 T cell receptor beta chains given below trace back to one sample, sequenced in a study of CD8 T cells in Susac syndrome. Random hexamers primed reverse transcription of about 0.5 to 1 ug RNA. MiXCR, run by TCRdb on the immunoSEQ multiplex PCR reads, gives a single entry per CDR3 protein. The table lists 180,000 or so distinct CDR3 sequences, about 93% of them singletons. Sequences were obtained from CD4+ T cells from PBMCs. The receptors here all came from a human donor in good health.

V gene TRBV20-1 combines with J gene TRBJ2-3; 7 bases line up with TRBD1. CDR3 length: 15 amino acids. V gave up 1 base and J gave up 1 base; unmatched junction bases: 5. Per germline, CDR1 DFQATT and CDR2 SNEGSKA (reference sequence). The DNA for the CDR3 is TGCAGTGCTAGAGGAGCTACAGGGGGCACAGATACGCAGTATTTT. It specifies CSARGATGGTDTQYF.

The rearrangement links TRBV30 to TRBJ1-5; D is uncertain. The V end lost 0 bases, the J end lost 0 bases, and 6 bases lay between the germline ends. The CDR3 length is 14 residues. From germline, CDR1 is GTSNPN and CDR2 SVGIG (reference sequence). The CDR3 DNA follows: TGTGCCTGGAGTGTGTCGGATAGCAATCAGCCCCAGCATTTT. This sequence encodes CAWSVSDSNQPQHF.

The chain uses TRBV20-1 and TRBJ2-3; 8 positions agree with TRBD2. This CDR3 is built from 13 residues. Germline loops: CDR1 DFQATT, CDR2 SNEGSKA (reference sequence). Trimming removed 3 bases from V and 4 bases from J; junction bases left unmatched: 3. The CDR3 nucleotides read TGCAGTGCTAGCACGGGGGGGCCAGATACGCAGTATTTT. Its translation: CSASTGGPDTQYF.

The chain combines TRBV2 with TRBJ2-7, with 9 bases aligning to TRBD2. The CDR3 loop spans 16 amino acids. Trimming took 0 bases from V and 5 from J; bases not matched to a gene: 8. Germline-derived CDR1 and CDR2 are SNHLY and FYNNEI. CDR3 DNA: TGTGCCAGCAGTGAAGCGCGTGGCGGGGGGGTCGACGAGCAGTACTTC. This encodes CASSEARGGGVDEQYF.

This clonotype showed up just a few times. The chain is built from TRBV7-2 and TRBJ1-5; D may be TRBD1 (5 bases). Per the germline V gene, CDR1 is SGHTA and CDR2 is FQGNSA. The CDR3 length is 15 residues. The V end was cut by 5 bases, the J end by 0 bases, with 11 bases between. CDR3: CASSPGLNSNQPQHF. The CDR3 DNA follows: TGTGCCAGCAGCCCGGGACTCAATAGCAATCAGCCCCAGCATTTT.

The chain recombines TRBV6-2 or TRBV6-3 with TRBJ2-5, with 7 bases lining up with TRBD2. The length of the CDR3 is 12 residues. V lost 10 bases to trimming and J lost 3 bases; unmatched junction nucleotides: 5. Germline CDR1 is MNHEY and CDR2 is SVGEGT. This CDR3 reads CATSLAEETQYF. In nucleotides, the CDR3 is TGTGCCACAAGTCTAGCGGAAGAGACCCAGTACTTC.